The rows below give T cell receptor beta chains drawn from one sample of a study of shared clonotypes between healthy human individuals. TCRdb's table, derived via immunoSEQ multiplex PCR, lists solely in-frame clones and lacks some. The sample records about 1 million clones, 75% being singletons. Input material: memory CD4+ T cells sorted from blood. Source of these receptors: a man aged 18 to 35 in good health. Both conserved end residues are part of each CDR3. Each record gives: clone size, D gene, J gene, V gene, CDR3 protein, CDR3 DNA. D genes are given only for firm matches. Size values are once, few and many counts, or a class for expanded clones, and some rows have none.

clone size: NA
D gene: NA
J gene: TRBJ1-3
V gene: TRBV5-4
CDR3 protein: CASSLGSGSGNTIYF
CDR3 DNA: TGTGCCAGCAGCTTGGGATCAGGCTCTGGAAACACCATATATTTT

clone size: NA
D gene: TRBD2
J gene: TRBJ2-3
V gene: TRBV10-3
CDR3 protein: CAISEKGLAGGTDTQYF
CDR3 DNA: TGTGCCATCAGTGAAAAGGGACTAGCGGGGGGGACAGATACGCAGTATTTT

clone size: NA
D gene: NA
J gene: TRBJ1-6
V gene: TRBV7-2
CDR3 protein: CASSSVQRNSPLHF
CDR3 DNA: TGTGCCAGCAGCTCGGTCCAGAGGAATTCACCCCTCCACTTT

clone size: many
D gene: TRBD2
J gene: TRBJ2-7
V gene: TRBV7-2
CDR3 protein: CASSPGLAGGLKGEQYF
CDR3 DNA: TGTGCCAGCAGCCCCGGACTAGCGGGAGGGCTTAAGGGCGAGCAGTACTTC

clone size: NA
D gene: NA
J gene: TRBJ1-5
V gene: TRBV6-9
CDR3 protein: CASSQAPASSNQPQHF
CDR3 DNA: TGTGCCAGCAGTCAAGCCCCCGCCAGTAGCAATCAGCCCCAGCATTTT

clone size: many
D gene: NA
J gene: TRBJ1-2
V gene: TRBV5-4
CDR3 protein: CASSLDSYGYTF
CDR3 DNA: TGTGCCAGCAGCTTGGACAGCTATGGCTACACCTTC

clone size: NA
D gene: NA
J gene: TRBJ2-3
V gene: TRBV5-6
CDR3 protein: CASSLGTGSATDTQYF
CDR3 DNA: TGTGCCAGCAGCTTGGGTACAGGGAGTGCCACAGATACGCAGTATTTT

clone size: NA
D gene: NA
J gene: TRBJ2-3
V gene: TRBV27
CDR3 protein: CASSTGDTQYF
CDR3 DNA: TGTGCCAGCAGTACGGGGGATACGCAGTATTTT

clone size: NA
D gene: NA
J gene: TRBJ1-4
V gene: TRBV6-1
CDR3 protein: CASRSREKLFF
CDR3 DNA: TGTGCCAGCAGGAGCAGGGAAAAACTGTTTTTT

clone size: many
D gene: NA
J gene: TRBJ2-4
V gene: TRBV7-2
CDR3 protein: CASSLAGAVNIQYF
CDR3 DNA: TGTGCCAGCAGCTTAGCGGGAGCGGTGAACATTCAGTACTTC

clone size: many
D gene: TRBD2
J gene: TRBJ2-5
V gene: TRBV30
CDR3 protein: CAWGKLAGHQETQYF
CDR3 DNA: TGTGCCTGGGGTAAACTAGCGGGGCACCAAGAGACCCAGTACTTC

clone size: NA
D gene: NA
J gene: TRBJ2-2
V gene: TRBV12-5
CDR3 protein: CASGSWTANTGELFF
CDR3 DNA: TGTGCTAGTGGGTCTTGGACAGCGAACACCGGGGAGCTGTTTTTT

clone size: NA
D gene: NA
J gene: TRBJ2-5
V gene: TRBV7-2
CDR3 protein: CASSYPGQRETQYF
CDR3 DNA: TGTGCCAGCAGCTACCCGGGCCAAAGGGAGACCCAGTACTTC

clone size: NA
D gene: NA
J gene: TRBJ2-7
V gene: TRBV7-9
CDR3 protein: CASSPEAVPWSEQYF
CDR3 DNA: TGTGCCAGCAGCCCCGAAGCGGTACCTTGGTCCGAGCAGTACTTC

clone size: NA
D gene: TRBD1
J gene: TRBJ1-2
V gene: TRBV6-6
CDR3 protein: CASSPPGQGNYGYTF
CDR3 DNA: TGTGCCAGCAGTCCTCCGGGACAGGGGAACTATGGCTACACCTTC

clone size: few
D gene: NA
J gene: TRBJ1-1
V gene: TRBV6-1
CDR3 protein: CASLPYPMNTEAFF
CDR3 DNA: TGTGCCAGCCTCCCTTACCCTATGAACACTGAAGCTTTCTTT

clone size: NA
D gene: NA
J gene: TRBJ2-7
V gene: TRBV2
CDR3 protein: CASGGDRSAYEQYF
CDR3 DNA: TGTGCCAGCGGGGGGGACAGATCCGCCTACGAGCAGTACTTC

clone size: NA
D gene: TRBD2
J gene: TRBJ2-1
V gene: TRBV25-1
CDR3 protein: CASSAPSGRGVNEQFF
CDR3 DNA: TGTGCCAGCAGTGCCCCTAGCGGGAGAGGGGTCAATGAGCAGTTCTTC

clone size: NA
D gene: NA
J gene: TRBJ2-7
V gene: TRBV7-3
CDR3 protein: CASSQGSIGYEQYF
CDR3 DNA: TGTGCCAGCAGTCAGGGTAGTATTGGCTACGAGCAGTACTTC

clone size: many
D gene: TRBD1
J gene: TRBJ1-1
V gene: TRBV9
CDR3 protein: CASSAGGGTEAFF
CDR3 DNA: TGTGCCAGCAGCGCAGGGGGCGGCACTGAAGCTTTCTTT

clone size: NA
D gene: NA
J gene: TRBJ1-3
V gene: TRBV25-1
CDR3 protein: CASGGGDLLGNTIYF
CDR3 DNA: TGTGCCAGCGGGGGGGGCGACTTATTGGGAAACACCATATATTTT

clone size: once
D gene: TRBD1
J gene: TRBJ1-2
V gene: TRBV30
CDR3 protein: CALQGQVNYGYTF
CDR3 DNA: TGTGCCTTACAGGGGCAGGTTAACTATGGCTACACCTTC

clone size: few
D gene: TRBD2
J gene: TRBJ2-7
V gene: TRBV10-2
CDR3 protein: CATAGGRRGEQYF
CDR3 DNA: TGCGCCACTGCGGGAGGGAGGAGGGGCGAGCAGTACTTC

clone size: NA
D gene: NA
J gene: TRBJ2-3
V gene: TRBV10-3
CDR3 protein: CAIMPSGSTDTQYF
CDR3 DNA: TGTGCCATCATGCCCAGCGGGAGCACAGATACGCAGTATTTT

clone size: NA
D gene: NA
J gene: TRBJ2-3
V gene: TRBV30
CDR3 protein: CAWSVLGDTQYF
CDR3 DNA: TGTGCCTGGAGTGTACTTGGAGATACGCAGTATTTT

clone size: NA
D gene: NA
J gene: TRBJ1-4
V gene: TRBV4-2
CDR3 protein: CASTTNKGTNEKLFF
CDR3 DNA: TGTGCCAGCACCACCAACAAGGGTACTAATGAAAAACTGTTTTTT

clone size: NA
D gene: TRBD1
J gene: TRBJ1-2
V gene: TRBV5-4
CDR3 protein: CASSGGGTGVEGYTF
CDR3 DNA: TGTGCCAGCAGCGGCGGAGGGACAGGGGTGGAGGGCTACACCTTC

clone size: NA
D gene: TRBD1
J gene: TRBJ2-2
V gene: TRBV7-9
CDR3 protein: CASRNRQGATGELFF
CDR3 DNA: TGTGCCAGCCGTAACAGACAGGGGGCCACCGGGGAGCTGTTTTTT

clone size: NA
D gene: TRBD1
J gene: TRBJ1-5
V gene: TRBV19
CDR3 protein: CASSRQGARALGNQPQHF
CDR3 DNA: TGTGCCAGTAGTAGGCAGGGGGCGCGGGCCTTGGGGAATCAGCCCCAGCATTTT

clone size: NA
D gene: NA
J gene: TRBJ2-6
V gene: TRBV10-2
CDR3 protein: CASSNLLGANVLTF
CDR3 DNA: TGCGCCAGCAGTAACCTACTTGGGGCCAACGTCCTGACTTTC

clone size: NA
D gene: NA
J gene: TRBJ1-1
V gene: TRBV30
CDR3 protein: CAWSGQGSTEAFF
CDR3 DNA: TGTGCCTGGAGTGGTCAGGGCAGCACTGAAGCTTTCTTT

clone size: few
D gene: NA
J gene: TRBJ1-4
V gene: TRBV15
CDR3 protein: CATSRDLGTNEKLFF
CDR3 DNA: TGTGCCACCAGCAGAGATCTGGGCACTAATGAAAAACTGTTTTTT

clone size: NA
D gene: NA
J gene: TRBJ2-4
V gene: TRBV21-1
CDR3 protein: CASSDYISIQYF
CDR3 DNA: TGTGCCAGCTCGGACTACATAAGTATTCAGTACTTC

clone size: NA
D gene: TRBD1
J gene: TRBJ2-5
V gene: TRBV11-2
CDR3 protein: CASSSIPGGAETQYF
CDR3 DNA: TGTGCCAGCAGCTCCATCCCAGGGGGAGCAGAGACCCAGTACTTC

clone size: NA
D gene: NA
J gene: TRBJ2-5
V gene: TRBV19
CDR3 protein: CASTERTGETQYF
CDR3 DNA: TGTGCCAGTACGGAGAGGACGGGCGAGACCCAGTACTTC

clone size: NA
D gene: NA
J gene: TRBJ2-7
V gene: TRBV18
CDR3 protein: CASSQSGSYEQYF
CDR3 DNA: TGTGCCAGCTCACAGAGTGGATCCTACGAGCAGTACTTC

clone size: NA
D gene: NA
J gene: TRBJ1-5
V gene: TRBV27
CDR3 protein: CASSQGGFNQPQHF
CDR3 DNA: TGTGCCAGCAGTCAAGGCGGATTCAATCAGCCCCAGCATTTT

clone size: NA
D gene: TRBD2
J gene: TRBJ2-2
V gene: TRBV6-1
CDR3 protein: CAILPGLASSGELFF
CDR3 DNA: TGTGCCATATTGCCGGGACTAGCAAGCTCCGGGGAGCTGTTTTTT

clone size: NA
D gene: NA
J gene: TRBJ2-5
V gene: TRBV28
CDR3 protein: CASSGQLWANQETQYF
CDR3 DNA: TGTGCCAGCAGTGGTCAACTGTGGGCGAACCAAGAGACCCAGTACTTC

clone size: NA
D gene: NA
J gene: TRBJ2-7
V gene: TRBV25-1
CDR3 protein: CASSDSFGTSSYEQYF
CDR3 DNA: TGTGCCAGCAGTGATTCCTTCGGGACATCCTCCTACGAGCAGTACTTC

clone size: few
D gene: NA
J gene: TRBJ2-3
V gene: TRBV15
CDR3 protein: CATSTRTAGLKGDTQYF
CDR3 DNA: TGTGCCACCAGCACAAGAACCGCCGGGCTCAAAGGAGATACGCAGTATTTT

clone size: NA
D gene: NA
J gene: TRBJ2-3
V gene: TRBV10-1
CDR3 protein: CASSDWQKSDTQYF
CDR3 DNA: TGCGCCAGCAGTGATTGGCAGAAATCAGATACGCAGTATTTT

clone size: NA
D gene: NA
J gene: TRBJ2-2
V gene: TRBV28
CDR3 protein: CATIGTLGLTGELFF
CDR3 DNA: TGTGCCACCATAGGGACCCTAGGCCTCACCGGGGAGCTGTTTTTT

clone size: NA
D gene: TRBD2
J gene: TRBJ2-5
V gene: TRBV15
CDR3 protein: CATSRRTSDETQYF
CDR3 DNA: TGTGCCACCAGCAGAAGGACTAGCGATGAGACCCAGTACTTC

clone size: NA
D gene: NA
J gene: TRBJ1-5
V gene: TRBV6-1
CDR3 protein: CASSEKPGNQPQHF
CDR3 DNA: TGTGCCAGCAGTGAAAAACCCGGGAATCAGCCCCAGCATTTT

clone size: NA
D gene: NA
J gene: TRBJ1-1
V gene: TRBV9
CDR3 protein: CASSAVGGGTEAFF
CDR3 DNA: TGTGCCAGCAGCGCAGTAGGGGGTGGGACTGAAGCTTTCTTT

clone size: NA
D gene: NA
J gene: TRBJ2-5
V gene: TRBV5-6
CDR3 protein: CASSIIGSDETQYF
CDR3 DNA: TGTGCCAGCAGCATCATAGGGAGCGACGAGACCCAGTACTTC

clone size: NA
D gene: TRBD1
J gene: TRBJ2-7
V gene: TRBV5-1
CDR3 protein: CASSLVGQGDEQYF
CDR3 DNA: TGCGCCAGCAGCTTGGTGGGACAGGGGGACGAGCAGTACTTC

clone size: NA
D gene: NA
J gene: TRBJ2-7
V gene: TRBV7-2
CDR3 protein: CASSLDWGRTPIF
CDR3 DNA: TGTGCCAGCAGCTTAGATTGGGGGCGGACTCCGATCTTC

clone size: NA
D gene: TRBD1
J gene: TRBJ2-1
V gene: TRBV30
CDR3 protein: CAWSVAGGYNEQFF
CDR3 DNA: TGTGCCTGGAGTGTGGCAGGGGGTTACAATGAGCAGTTCTTC

clone size: NA
D gene: NA
J gene: TRBJ2-7
V gene: TRBV7-2
CDR3 protein: CASSLLSPRSDEQYF
CDR3 DNA: TGTGCCAGCAGCCTCCTCTCGCCCCGGTCCGACGAGCAGTACTTC

clone size: NA
D gene: NA
J gene: TRBJ1-5
V gene: TRBV6-1
CDR3 protein: CASSEAPGGVQPQHF
CDR3 DNA: TGTGCCAGCAGTGAAGCCCCTGGGGGGGTTCAGCCCCAGCATTTT

clone size: NA
D gene: TRBD1
J gene: TRBJ2-7
V gene: TRBV6-5
CDR3 protein: CASSSQGAHEQYF
CDR3 DNA: TGTGCCAGCAGTTCCCAGGGGGCTCACGAGCAGTACTTC

clone size: NA
D gene: NA
J gene: TRBJ2-7
V gene: TRBV10-1
CDR3 protein: CASSESPIAYEQYF
CDR3 DNA: TGCGCCAGCAGTGAGTCCCCCATAGCCTACGAGCAGTACTTC

clone size: NA
D gene: TRBD1
J gene: TRBJ1-5
V gene: TRBV28
CDR3 protein: CASSPGQGTRGPQHF
CDR3 DNA: TGTGCCAGCAGTCCCGGACAGGGGACTCGCGGGCCCCAGCATTTT

clone size: NA
D gene: NA
J gene: TRBJ2-2
V gene: TRBV9
CDR3 protein: CASSAGALFNTGELFF
CDR3 DNA: TGTGCCAGCAGCGCAGGGGCCCTCTTCAACACCGGGGAGCTGTTTTTT